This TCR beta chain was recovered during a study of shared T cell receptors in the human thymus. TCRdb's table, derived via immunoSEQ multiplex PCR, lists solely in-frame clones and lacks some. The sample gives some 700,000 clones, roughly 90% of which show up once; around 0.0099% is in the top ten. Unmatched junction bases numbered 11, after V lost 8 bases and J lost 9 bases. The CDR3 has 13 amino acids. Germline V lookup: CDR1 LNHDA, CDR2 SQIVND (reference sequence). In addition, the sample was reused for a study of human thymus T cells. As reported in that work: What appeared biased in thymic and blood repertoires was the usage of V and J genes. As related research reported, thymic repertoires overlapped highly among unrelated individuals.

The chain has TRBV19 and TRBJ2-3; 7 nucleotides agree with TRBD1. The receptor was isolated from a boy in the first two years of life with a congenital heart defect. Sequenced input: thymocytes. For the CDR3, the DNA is TGTGCCAGTGGGACAGACAGACAGGGAACGCAGTATTTT. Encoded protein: CASGTDRQGTQYF.